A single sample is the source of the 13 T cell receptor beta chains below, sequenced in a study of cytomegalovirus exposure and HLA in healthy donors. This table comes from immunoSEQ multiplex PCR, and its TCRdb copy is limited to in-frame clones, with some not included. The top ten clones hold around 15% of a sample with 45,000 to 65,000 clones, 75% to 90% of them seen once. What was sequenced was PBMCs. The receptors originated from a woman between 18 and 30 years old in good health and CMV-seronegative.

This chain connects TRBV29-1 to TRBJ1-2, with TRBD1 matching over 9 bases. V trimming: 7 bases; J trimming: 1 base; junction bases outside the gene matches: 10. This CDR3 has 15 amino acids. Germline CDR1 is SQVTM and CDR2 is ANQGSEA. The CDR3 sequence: CSAPGQGSFNYGYTF. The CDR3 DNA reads TGCAGCGCCCCGGGACAGGGTTCCTTTAACTATGGCTACACCTTC.

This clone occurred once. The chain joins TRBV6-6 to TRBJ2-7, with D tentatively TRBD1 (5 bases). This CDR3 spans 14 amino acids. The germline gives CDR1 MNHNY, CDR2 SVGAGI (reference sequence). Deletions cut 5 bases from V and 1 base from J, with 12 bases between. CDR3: CASSQNQGSYEQYF. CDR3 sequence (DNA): TGTGCCAGCAGTCAAAATCAGGGTTCCTACGAGCAGTACTTC.

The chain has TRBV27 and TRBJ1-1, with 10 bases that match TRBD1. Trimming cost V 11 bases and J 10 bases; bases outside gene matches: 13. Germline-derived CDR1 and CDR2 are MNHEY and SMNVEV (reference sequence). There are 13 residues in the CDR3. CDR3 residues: CACSTGTGAGAFF. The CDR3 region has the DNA TGTGCCTGTTCAACCGGGACAGGGGCTGGAGCTTTCTTT.

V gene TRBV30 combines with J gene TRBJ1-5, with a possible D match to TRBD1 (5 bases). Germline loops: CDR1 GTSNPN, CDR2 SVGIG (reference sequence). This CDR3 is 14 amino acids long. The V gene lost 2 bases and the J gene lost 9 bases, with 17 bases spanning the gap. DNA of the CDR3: TGTGCCTGGAGTAGGGACGCGGGGGATGGGCCCCAGCATTTT. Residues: CAWSRDAGDGPQHF.

The CDR3 DNA follows: TGCGCCAGCAGCTTGGAAGGACTAGCGGGGGACCCAGATACGCAGTATTTT. Translation gives CASSLEGLAGDPDTQYF. The rearrangement joins TRBV5-1 to TRBJ2-3; 13 positions agree with TRBD2. Per the germline V gene, CDR1 is SGHRS and CDR2 is YFSETQ. CDR3 length: 17 amino acids. V lost 0 bases to trimming and J lost 4 bases; unmatched junction nucleotides: 5.

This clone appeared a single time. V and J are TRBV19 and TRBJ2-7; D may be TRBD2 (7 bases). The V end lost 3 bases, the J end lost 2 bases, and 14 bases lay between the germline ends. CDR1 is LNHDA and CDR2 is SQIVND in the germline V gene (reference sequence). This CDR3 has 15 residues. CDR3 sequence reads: CASSIGIGGAYEQYF. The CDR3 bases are TGTGCCAGTAGTATTGGGATAGGGGGGGCCTACGAGCAGTACTTC.

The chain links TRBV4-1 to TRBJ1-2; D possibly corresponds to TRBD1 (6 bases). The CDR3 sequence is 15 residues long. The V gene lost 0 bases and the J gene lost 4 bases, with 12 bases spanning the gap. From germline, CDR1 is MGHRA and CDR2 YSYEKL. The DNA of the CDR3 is TGCGCCAGCAGCCAAGAAGCTGGGGGCAGCTATGGCTACACCTTC. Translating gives CASSQEAGGSYGYTF.

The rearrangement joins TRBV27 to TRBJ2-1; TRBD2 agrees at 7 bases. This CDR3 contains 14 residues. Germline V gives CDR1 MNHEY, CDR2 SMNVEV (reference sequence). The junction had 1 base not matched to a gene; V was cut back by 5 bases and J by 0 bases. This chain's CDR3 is CASSTGGSYNEQFF. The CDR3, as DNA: TGTGCCAGCAGTACGGGAGGCTCCTACAATGAGCAGTTCTTC.

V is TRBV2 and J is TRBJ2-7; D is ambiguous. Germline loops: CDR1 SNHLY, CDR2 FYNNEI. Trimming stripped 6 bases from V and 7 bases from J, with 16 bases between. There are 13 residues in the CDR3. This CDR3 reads CASRLDPQLEQYF. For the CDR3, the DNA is TGTGCCAGCAGACTTGACCCCCAACTAGAGCAGTACTTC.

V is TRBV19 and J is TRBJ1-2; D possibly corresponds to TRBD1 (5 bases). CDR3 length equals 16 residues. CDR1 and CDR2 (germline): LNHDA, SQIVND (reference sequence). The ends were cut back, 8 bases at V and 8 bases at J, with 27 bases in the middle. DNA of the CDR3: TGTGCCAGTCTGTCTCGGACTGGGGGAGGGTTATTCGGCTACACCTTC. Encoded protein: CASLSRTGGGLFGYTF.

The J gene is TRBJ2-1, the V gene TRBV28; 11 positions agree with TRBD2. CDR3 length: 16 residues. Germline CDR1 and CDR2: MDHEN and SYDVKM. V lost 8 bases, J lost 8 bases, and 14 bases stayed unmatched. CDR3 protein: CASLQTPSGRIHEQFF. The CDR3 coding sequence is TGTGCCAGCCTACAAACCCCTAGCGGGAGGATCCATGAGCAGTTCTTC.

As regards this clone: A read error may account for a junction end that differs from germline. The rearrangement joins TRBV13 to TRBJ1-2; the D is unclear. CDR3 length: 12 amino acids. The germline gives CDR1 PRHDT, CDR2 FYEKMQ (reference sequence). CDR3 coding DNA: TGTGCCAGCAGCGTAGGACGGGTGGGCTACACCTTC. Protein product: CASSVGRVGYTF.

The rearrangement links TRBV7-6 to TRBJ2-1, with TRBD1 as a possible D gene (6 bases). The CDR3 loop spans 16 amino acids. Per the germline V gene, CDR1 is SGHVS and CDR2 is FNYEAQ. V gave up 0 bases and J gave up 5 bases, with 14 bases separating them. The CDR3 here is CASSLALQGWDNEQFF. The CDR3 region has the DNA TGTGCCAGCAGCTTAGCTCTACAGGGATGGGACAATGAGCAGTTCTTC.